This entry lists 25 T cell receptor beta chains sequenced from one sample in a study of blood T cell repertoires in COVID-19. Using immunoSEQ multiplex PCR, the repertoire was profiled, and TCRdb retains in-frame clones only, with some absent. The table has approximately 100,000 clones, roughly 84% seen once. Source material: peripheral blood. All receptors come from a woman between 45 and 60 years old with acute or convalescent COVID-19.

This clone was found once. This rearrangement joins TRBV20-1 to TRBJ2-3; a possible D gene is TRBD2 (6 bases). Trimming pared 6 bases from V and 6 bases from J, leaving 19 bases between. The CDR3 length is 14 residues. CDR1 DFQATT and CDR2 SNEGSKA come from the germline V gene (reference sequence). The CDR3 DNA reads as TGCAGTGCCAGTTTTGGCGGGGTGGCCGATACGCAGTATTTT. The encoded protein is CSASFGGVADTQYF.

DNA of the CDR3: TGTGCCAGCAGTACCGGGACAGGGGGAAGGCCACCCCTCCACTTT. Amino acid sequence: CASSTGTGGRPPLHF. The V gene is TRBV6-5, the J gene TRBJ1-6; TRBD1 aligns across 11 bases. Trimming at V came to 5 bases and at J to 11 bases, leaving 8 bases not matched to a gene. Germline CDR1 and CDR2: MNHEY and SVGAGI. The CDR3 contains 15 residues.

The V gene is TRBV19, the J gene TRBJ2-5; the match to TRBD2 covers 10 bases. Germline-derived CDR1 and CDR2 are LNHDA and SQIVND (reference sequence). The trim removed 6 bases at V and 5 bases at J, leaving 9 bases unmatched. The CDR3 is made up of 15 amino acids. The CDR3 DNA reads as TGTGCCAGTAGACTCCAAGCGGGGGGGCTGGAGACCCAGTACTTC. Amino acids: CASRLQAGGLETQYF.

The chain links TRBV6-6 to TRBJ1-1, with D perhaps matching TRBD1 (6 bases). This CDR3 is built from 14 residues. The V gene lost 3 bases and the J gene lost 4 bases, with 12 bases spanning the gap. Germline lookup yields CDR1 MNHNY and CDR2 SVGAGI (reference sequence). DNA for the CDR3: TGTGCCAGCAGTTATGGGGGCTATGGCACTGAAGCTTTCTTT. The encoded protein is CASSYGGYGTEAFF.

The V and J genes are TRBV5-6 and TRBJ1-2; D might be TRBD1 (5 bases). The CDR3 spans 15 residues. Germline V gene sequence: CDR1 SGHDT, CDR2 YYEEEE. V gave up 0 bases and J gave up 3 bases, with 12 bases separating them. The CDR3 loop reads CASSLVFRADYGYTF. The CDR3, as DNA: TGTGCCAGCAGCTTGGTTTTCAGGGCGGACTATGGCTACACCTTC.

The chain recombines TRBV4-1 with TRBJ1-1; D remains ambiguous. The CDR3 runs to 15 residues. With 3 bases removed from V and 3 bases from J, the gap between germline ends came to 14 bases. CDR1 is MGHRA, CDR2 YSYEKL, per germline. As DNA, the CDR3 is TGCGCCAGCAGCCACCCACTAGGACCGGACACTGAAGCTTTCTTT. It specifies CASSHPLGPDTEAFF.

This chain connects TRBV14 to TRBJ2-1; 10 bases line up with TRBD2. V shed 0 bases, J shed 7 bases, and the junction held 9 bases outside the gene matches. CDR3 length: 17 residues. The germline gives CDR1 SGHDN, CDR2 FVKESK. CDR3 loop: CASSQDLKRGGVNEQFF. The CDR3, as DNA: TGTGCCAGCAGCCAAGATTTGAAGCGGGGGGGCGTGAATGAGCAGTTCTTC.

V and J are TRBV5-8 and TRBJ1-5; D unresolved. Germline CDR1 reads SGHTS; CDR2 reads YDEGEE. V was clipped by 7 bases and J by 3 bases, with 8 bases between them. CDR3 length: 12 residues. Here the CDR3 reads CASGLINQPQHF. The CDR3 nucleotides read TGTGCCAGCGGGCTCATCAATCAGCCCCAGCATTTT.

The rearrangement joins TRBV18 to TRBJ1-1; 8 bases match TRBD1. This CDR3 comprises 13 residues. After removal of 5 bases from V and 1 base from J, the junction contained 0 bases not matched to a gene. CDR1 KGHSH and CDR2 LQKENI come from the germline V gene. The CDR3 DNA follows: TGTGCCAGCTCAGACAGGGGGAACACTGAAGCTTTCTTT. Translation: CASSDRGNTEAFF.

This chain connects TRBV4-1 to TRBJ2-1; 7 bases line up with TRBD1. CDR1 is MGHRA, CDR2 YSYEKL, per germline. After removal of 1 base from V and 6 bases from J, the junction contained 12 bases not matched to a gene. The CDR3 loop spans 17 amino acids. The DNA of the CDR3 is TGCGCCAGCAGCCAAGCTACGACCAGGGACAGCCTCAATGAGCAGTTCTTC. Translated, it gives CASSQATTRDSLNEQFF.

The CDR3 region is CASSLMADGYTF. CDR3 DNA sequence: TGTGCCAGCAGTTTAATGGCAGATGGCTACACCTTC. The chain carries TRBV12-3 or TRBV12-4 and TRBJ1-2, with D uncertain. V lost 2 bases and J 6 bases, leaving 7 bases between the germline ends. The CDR3 length is 12 residues.

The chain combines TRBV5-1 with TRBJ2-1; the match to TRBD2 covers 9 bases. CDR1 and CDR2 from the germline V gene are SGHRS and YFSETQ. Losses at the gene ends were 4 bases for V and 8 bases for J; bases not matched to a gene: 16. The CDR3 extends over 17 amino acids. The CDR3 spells CASSPLAGGTLTDEQFF. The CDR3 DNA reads TGCGCCAGCAGCCCCCTGGCGGGGGGGACCCTAACGGATGAGCAGTTCTTC.

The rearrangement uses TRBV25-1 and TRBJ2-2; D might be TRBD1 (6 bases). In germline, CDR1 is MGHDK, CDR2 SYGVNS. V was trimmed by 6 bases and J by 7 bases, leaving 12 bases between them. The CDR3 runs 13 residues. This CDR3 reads CASSGTTGGELFF. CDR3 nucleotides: TGTGCCAGCAGCGGGACAACCGGCGGGGAGCTGTTTTTT.

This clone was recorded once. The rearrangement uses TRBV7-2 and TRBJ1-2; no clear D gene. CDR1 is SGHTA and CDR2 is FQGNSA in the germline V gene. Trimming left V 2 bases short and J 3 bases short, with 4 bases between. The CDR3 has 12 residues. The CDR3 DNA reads TGTGCCAGCAGCTTACGGGACTATGGCTACACCTTC. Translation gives CASSLRDYGYTF.

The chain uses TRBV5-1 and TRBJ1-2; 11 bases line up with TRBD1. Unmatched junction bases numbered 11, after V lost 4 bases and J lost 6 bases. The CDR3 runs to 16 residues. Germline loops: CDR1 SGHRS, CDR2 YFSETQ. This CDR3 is CASSGQGARDKNGYTF. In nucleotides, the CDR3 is TGCGCCAGCAGCGGACAGGGGGCTCGTGATAAGAATGGCTACACCTTC.

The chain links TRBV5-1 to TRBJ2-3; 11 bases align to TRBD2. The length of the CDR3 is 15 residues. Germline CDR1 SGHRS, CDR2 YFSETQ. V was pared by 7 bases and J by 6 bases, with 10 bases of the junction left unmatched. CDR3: CASAFSGGAGDTQYF. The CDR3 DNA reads TGCGCCAGCGCCTTTAGCGGGGGGGCCGGGGATACGCAGTATTTT.

Here the CDR3 DNA reads TGCGCCAGCGGGGCGGACGGCGGTACTAACTATGGCTACACCTTC. Protein product: CASGADGGTNYGYTF. This chain uses TRBV5-1 with TRBJ1-2, with a possible D match to TRBD1 (5 bases). Germline V gene data show CDR1 as SGHRS and CDR2 as YFSETQ. V lost 7 bases, J lost 0 bases, and 16 bases lay in between. This CDR3 spans 15 amino acids.

Here the CDR3 reads CASSLGLSSNYGYTF. CDR3 in DNA: TGCGCCAGCAGCTTGGGGCTCAGTTCTAACTATGGCTACACCTTC. This chain links TRBV5-1 with TRBJ1-2; unclear D gene. The CDR3 runs 15 residues. The V and J ends lost 0 bases and 0 bases respectively, with 9 bases between them. Germline CDR1 SGHRS, CDR2 YFSETQ.

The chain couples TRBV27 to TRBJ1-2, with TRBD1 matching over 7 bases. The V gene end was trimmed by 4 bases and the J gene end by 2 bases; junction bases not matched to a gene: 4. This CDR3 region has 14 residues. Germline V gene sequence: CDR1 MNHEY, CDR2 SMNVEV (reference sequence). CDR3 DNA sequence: TGTGCCAGCAGTTCGTCGACAGGGAACTATGGCTACACCTTC. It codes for CASSSSTGNYGYTF.

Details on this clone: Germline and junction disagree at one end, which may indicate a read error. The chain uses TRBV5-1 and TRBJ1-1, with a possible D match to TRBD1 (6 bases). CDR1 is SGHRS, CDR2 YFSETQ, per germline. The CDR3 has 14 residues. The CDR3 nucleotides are TGCGCCAGCACCTTGATATTAGGGGGCACTGAAGCTTTCTTT. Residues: CASTLILGGTEAFF.

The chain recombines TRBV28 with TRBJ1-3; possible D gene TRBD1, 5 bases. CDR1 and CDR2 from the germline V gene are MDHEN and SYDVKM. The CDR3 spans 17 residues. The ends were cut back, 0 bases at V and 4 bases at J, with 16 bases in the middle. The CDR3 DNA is TGTGCCAGCAGTTTATGGAGGGGACTAATGGGAGGAAACACCATATATTTT. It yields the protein CASSLWRGLMGGNTIYF.

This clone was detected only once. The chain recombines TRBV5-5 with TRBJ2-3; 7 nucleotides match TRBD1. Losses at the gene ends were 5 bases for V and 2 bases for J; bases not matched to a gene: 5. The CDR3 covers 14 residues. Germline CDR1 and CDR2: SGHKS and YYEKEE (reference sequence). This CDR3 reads CASSSGQNTDTQYF. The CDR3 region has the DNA TGTGCCAGCAGTTCGGGACAGAACACAGATACGCAGTATTTT.

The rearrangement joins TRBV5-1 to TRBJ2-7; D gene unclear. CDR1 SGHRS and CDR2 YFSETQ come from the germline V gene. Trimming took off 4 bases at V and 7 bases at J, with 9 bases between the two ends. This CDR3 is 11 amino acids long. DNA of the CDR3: TGCGCCAGCAGCCAAACCGGGGAGCAGTACTTC. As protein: CASSQTGEQYF.

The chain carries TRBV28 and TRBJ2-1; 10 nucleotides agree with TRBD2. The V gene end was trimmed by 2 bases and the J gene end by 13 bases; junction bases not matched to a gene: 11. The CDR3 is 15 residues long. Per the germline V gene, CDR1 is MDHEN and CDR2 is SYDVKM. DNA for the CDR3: TGTGCCAGCAGTTTACCGTCAGGGACTAGCGAGCAACAGTTCTTC. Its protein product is CASSLPSGTSEQQFF.

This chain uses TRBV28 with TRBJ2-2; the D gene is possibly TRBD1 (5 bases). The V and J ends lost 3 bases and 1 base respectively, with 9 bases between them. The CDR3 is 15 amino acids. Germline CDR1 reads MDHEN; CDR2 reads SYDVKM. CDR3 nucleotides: TGTGCCAGCAGTTTTCAGGGTAGGAACACCGGGGAGCTGTTTTTT. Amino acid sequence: CASSFQGRNTGELFF.